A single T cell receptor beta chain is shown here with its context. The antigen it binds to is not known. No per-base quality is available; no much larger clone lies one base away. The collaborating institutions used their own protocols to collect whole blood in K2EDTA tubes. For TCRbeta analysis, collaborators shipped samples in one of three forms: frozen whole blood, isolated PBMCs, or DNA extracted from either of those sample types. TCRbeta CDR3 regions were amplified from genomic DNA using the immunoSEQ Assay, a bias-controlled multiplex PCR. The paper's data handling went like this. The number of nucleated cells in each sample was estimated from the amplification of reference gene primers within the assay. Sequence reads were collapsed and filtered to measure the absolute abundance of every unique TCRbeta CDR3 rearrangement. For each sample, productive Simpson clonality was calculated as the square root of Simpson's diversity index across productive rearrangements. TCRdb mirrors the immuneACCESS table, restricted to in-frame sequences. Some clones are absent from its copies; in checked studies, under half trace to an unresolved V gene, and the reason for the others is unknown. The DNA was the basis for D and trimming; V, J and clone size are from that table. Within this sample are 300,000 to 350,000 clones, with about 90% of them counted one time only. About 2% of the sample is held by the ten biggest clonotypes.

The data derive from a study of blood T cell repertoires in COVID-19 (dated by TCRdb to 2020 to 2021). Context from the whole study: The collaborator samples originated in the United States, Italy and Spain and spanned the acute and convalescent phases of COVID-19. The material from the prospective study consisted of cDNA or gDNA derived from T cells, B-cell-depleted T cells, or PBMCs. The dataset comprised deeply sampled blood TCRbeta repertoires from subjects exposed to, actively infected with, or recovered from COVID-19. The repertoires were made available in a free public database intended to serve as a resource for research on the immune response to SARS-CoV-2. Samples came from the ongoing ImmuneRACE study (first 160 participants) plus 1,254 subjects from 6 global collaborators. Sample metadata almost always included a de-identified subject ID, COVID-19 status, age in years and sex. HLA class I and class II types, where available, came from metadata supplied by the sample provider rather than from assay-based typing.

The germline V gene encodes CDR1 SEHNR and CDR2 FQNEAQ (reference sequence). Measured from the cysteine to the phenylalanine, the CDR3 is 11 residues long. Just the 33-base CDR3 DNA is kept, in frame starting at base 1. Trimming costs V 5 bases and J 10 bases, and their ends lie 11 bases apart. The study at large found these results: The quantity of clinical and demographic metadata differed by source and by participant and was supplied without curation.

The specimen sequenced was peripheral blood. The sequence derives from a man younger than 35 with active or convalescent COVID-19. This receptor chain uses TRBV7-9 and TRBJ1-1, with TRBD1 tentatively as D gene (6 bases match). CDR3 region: CASSRGAGAFF. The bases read TGTGCCAGCAGCCGGGGGGCTGGAGCTTTCTTT.